This T cell receptor (beta chain) was recorded in a study of molecular identifiers for immune sequencing clone quantification. MiXCR, applied by TCRdb to the PCR reads, yields one record per CDR3 protein. The sample records around 470,000 distinct CDR3 sequences, about 25% being singletons. The authors gated naive CD8 T cells as CD8+CD4-CCR7+CD45RA+ for sorting. This CDR3 comprises 16 residues. J lost 1 base, V lost 1 base, and 5 bases had no gene match. The V gene's germline CDR1 is SGHTA and CDR2 FQGNSA. This clonotype was observed at least ten times. The sequence was obtained from a human donor in good health. Some libraries in this study had Jurkat cell RNA spiked in. The chain has TRBV7-2 and TRBJ2-7, with 9 bases aligning to TRBD2. The sequenced sample was naive CD8+ T cells from blood, with Jurkat cell RNA spiked in. Subset meaning: FACS-sorted CD8+CD4-CCR7+CD45RA+ naive T cells. The CDR3: CASSLGLAEGSYEQYF. CDR3 DNA sequence: TGTGCCAGCAGCTTAGGACTAGCGGAGGGTTCCTACGAGCAGTACTTC. Complete variable domain (other parts from reference TRBV7-2 and TRBJ2-7): GAGVSQSPSNKVTEKGKDVELRCDPISGHTALYWYRQSLGQGLEFLIYFQGNSAPDKSGLPSDRFSAERTGGSVSTLTIQRTQQEDSAVYLCASSLGLAEGSYEQYFGPGTRLTVT.